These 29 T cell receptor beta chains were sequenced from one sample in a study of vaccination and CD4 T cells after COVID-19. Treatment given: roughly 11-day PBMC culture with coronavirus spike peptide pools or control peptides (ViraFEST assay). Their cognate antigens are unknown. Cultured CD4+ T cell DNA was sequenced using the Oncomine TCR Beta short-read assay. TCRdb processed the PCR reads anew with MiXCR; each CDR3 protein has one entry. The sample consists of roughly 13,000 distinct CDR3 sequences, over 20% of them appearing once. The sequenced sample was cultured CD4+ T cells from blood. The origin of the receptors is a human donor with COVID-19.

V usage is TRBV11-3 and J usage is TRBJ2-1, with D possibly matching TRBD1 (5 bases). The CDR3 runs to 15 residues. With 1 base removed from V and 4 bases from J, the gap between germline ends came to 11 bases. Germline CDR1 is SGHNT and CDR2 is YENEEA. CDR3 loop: CASSLGRVGYNEQFF. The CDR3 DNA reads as TGTGCCAGCAGCTTAGGCAGGGTTGGTTACAATGAGCAGTTCTTC.

The CDR3 nucleotides are TGTGCCAGCAGCCATATGAGGGTCGCGAGCGAGCAGTACTTC. Its translation: CASSHMRVASEQYF. V and J are TRBV14 and TRBJ2-7; maybe TRBD2 (5 bases). CDR3 length: 14 amino acids. Germline V gives CDR1 SGHDN, CDR2 FVKESK. The V gene lost 3 bases and the J gene lost 6 bases, with 15 bases spanning the gap.

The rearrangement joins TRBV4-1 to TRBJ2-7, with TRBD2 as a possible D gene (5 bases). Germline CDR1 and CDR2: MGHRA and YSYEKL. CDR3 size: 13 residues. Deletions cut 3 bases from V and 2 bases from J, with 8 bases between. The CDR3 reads CASSQTGTYEQYF. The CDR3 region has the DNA TGCGCCAGCAGCCAGACGGGAACCTACGAGCAGTACTTC.

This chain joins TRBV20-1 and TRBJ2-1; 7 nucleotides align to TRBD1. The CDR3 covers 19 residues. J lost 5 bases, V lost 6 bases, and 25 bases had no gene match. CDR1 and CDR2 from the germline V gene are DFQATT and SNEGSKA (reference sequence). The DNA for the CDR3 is TGCAGTGCCGGCTGGACAGGTCGATCGAGTCATTCGGTGAACAATGAGCAGTTCTTC. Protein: CSAGWTGRSSHSVNNEQFF.

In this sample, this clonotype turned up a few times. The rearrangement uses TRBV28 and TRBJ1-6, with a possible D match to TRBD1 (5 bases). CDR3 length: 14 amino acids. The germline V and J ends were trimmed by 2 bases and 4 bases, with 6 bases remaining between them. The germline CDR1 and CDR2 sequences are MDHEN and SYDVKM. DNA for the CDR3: TGTGCCAGCAGTTTACAGGGTTATAATTCACCCCTCCACTTT. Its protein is CASSLQGYNSPLHF.

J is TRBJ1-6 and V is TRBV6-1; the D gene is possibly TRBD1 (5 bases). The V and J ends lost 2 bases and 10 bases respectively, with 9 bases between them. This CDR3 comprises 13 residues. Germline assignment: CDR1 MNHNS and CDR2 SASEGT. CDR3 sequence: CASSEMRGSPLHF. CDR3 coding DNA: TGTGCCAGCAGTGAAATGAGGGGATCACCCCTCCACTTT.

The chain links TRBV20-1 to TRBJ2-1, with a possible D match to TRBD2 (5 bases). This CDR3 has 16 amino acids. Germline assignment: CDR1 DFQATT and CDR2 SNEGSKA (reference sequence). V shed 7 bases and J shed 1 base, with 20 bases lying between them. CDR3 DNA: TGCAGTGTTCTTGTACGAGGACCGGGATCCTACAATGAGCAGTTCTTC. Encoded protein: CSVLVRGPGSYNEQFF.

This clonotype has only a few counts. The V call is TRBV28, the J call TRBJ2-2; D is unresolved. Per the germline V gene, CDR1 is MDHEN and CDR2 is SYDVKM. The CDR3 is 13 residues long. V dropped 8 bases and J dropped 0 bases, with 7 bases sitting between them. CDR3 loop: CASLLPNTGELFF. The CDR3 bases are TGTGCCAGCCTCTTACCGAACACCGGGGAGCTGTTTTTT.

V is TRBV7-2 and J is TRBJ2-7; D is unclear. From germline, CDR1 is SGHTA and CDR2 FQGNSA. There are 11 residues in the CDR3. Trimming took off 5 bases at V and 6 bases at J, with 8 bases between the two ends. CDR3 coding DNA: TGTGCCAGCAGCCCAGGACGCGAGCAGTACTTC. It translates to CASSPGREQYF.

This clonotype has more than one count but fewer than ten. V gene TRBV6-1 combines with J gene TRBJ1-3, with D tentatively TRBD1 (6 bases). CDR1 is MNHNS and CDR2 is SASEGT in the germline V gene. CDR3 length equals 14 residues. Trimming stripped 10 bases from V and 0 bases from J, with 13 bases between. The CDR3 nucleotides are TGTGCCACATCTGGGGGGGCCTCTGGAAACACCATATATTTT. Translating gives CATSGGASGNTIYF.

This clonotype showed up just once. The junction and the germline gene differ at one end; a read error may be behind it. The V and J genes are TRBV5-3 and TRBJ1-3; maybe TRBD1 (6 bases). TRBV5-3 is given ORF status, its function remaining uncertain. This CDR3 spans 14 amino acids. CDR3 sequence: CASSLTGYGNTIYF. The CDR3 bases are TGTGCCAGCAGCTTGACAGGCTACGGAAACACCATATATTTT.

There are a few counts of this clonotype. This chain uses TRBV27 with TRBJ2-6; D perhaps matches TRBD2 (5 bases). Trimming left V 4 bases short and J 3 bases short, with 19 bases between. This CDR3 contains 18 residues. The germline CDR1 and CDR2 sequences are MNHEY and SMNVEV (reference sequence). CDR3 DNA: TGTGCCAGCAGTTCTAAATTTGATAGGGCGGGTGGGGCCAACGTCCTGACTTTC. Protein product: CASSSKFDRAGGANVLTF.

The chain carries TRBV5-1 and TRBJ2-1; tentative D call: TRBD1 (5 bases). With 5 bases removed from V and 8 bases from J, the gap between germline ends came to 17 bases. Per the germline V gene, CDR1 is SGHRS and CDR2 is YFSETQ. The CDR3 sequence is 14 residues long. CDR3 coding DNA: TGCGCCAGCAGTACAAGGGGCGGTATGGATGAGCAGTTCTTC. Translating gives CASSTRGGMDEQFF.

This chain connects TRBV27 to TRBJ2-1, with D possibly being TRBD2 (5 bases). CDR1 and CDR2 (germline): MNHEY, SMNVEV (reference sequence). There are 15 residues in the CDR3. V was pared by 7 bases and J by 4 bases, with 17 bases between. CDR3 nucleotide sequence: TGTGCCAGCATCCCCTTACGGGGAGAGTACAATGAGCAGTTCTTC. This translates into CASIPLRGEYNEQFF.

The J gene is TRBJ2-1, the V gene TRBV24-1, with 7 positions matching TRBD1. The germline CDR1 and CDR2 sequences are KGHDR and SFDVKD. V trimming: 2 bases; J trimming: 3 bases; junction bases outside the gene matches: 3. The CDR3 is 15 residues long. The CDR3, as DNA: TGTGCCACCAGTGATTCGACAGGGAACTACAATGAGCAGTTCTTC. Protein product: CATSDSTGNYNEQFF.

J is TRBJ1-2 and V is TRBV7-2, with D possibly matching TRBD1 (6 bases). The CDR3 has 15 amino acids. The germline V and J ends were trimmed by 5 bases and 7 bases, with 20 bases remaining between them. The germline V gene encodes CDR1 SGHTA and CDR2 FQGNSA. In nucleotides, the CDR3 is TGTGCCAGCAGCCCAGTCTCGGGGGGGCGGCGTGGCTACACCTTC. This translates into CASSPVSGGRRGYTF.

In DNA, the CDR3 is TGCGCCAGCAGCTTGGCCGGGACACCAGCTGCCTACGAGCAGTACTTC. Its protein product is CASSLAGTPAAYEQYF. This chain joins TRBV5-1 and TRBJ2-7; tentative D call: TRBD1 (6 bases). The germline gives CDR1 SGHRS, CDR2 YFSETQ. This CDR3 region has 16 residues. Trimming removed 0 bases at V and 2 bases at J, with 15 bases between.

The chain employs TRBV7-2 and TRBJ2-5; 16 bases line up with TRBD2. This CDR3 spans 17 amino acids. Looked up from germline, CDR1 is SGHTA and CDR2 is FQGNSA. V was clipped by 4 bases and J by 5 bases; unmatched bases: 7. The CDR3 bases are TGTGCCAGCAGCTCGGGGACTAGCGGGGGGGCGAGGGAGACCCAGTACTTC. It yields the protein CASSSGTSGGARETQYF.

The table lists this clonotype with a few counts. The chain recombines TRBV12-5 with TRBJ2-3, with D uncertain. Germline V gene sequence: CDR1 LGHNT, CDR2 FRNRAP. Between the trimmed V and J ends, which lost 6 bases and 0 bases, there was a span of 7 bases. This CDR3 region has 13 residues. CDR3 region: CASGLASTDTQYF. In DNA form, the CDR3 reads TGTGCTAGTGGCCTCGCAAGCACAGATACGCAGTATTTT.

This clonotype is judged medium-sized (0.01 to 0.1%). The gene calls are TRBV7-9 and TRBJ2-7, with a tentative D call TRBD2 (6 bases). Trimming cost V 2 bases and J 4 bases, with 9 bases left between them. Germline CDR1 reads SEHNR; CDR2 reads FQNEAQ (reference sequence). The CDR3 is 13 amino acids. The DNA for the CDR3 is TGTGCCAGCAGCTTATCCGGGGGTTACGAGCAGTACTTC. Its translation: CASSLSGGYEQYF.

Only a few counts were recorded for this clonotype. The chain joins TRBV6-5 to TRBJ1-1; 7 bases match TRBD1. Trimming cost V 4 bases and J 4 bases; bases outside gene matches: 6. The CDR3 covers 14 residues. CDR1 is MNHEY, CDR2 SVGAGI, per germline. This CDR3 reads CASSSRGPRTEAFF. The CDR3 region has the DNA TGTGCCAGCAGTTCGAGGGGGCCGCGCACTGAAGCTTTCTTT.

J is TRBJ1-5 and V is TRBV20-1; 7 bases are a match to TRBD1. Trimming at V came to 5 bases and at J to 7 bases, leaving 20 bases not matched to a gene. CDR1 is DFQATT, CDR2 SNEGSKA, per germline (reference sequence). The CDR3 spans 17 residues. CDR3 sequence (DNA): TGCAGTGCTCCCACGAGCAGGGGGGGCAGCAGAAGCCAGCCCCAGCATTTT. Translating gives CSAPTSRGGSRSQPQHF.

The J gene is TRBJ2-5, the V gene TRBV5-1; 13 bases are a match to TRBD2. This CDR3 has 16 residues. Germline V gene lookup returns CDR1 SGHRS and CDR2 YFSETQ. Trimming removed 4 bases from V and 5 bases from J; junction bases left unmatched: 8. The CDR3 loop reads CASSTGLAGVWETQYF. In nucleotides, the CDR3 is TGCGCCAGCAGCACCGGACTAGCGGGGGTCTGGGAGACCCAGTACTTC.

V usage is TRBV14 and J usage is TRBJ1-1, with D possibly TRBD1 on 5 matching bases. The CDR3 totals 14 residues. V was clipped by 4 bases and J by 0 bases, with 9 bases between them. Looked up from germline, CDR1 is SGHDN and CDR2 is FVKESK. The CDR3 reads CASSLTGLNTEAFF. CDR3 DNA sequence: TGTGCCAGCAGCCTAACGGGGCTGAACACTGAAGCTTTCTTT. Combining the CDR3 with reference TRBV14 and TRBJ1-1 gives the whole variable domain EAGVTQFPSHSVIEKGQTVTLRCDPISGHDNLYWYRRVMGKEIKFLLHFVKESKQDESGMPNNRFLAERTGGTYSTLKVQPAELEDSGVYFCASSLTGLNTEAFFGQGTRLTVV.

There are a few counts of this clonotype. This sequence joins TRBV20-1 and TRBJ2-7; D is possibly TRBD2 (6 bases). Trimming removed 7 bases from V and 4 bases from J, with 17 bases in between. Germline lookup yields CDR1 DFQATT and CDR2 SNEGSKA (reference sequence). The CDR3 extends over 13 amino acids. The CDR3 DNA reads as TGCAGTGTTGTGCGGGGTAGTTCATACGAGCAGTACTTC. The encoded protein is CSVVRGSSYEQYF.

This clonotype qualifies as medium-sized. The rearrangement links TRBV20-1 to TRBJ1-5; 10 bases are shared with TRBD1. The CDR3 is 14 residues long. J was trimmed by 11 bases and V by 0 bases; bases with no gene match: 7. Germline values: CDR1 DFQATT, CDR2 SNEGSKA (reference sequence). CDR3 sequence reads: CSARESGTGVTQHF. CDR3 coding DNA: TGCAGTGCTAGAGAGTCCGGGACAGGGGTAACCCAGCATTTT.

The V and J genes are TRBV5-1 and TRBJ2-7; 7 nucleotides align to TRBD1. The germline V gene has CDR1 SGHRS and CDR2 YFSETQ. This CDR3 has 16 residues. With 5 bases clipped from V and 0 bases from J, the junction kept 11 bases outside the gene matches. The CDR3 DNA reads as TGCGCCAGCAGTCCGGATCCGGGACAGTACTCCTACGAGCAGTACTTC. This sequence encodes CASSPDPGQYSYEQYF.

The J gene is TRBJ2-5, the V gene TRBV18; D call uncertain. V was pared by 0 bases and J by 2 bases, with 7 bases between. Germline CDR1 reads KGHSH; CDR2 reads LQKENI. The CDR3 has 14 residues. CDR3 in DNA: TGTGCCAGCTCACCACCTTCGCTACAAGAGACCCAGTACTTC. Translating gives CASSPPSLQETQYF. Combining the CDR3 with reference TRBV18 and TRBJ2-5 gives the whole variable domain NAGVMQNPRHLVRRRGQEARLRCSPMKGHSHVYWYRQLPEEGLKFMVYLQKENIIDESGMPKERFSAEFPKEGPSILRIQQVVRGDSAAYFCASSPPSLQETQYFGPGTRLLVL.

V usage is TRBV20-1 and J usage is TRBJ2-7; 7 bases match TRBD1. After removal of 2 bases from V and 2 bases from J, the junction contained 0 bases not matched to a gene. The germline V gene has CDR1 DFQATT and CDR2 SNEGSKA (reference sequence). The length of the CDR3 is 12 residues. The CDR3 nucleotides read TGCAGTGCTAGACAGGGGGCCTACGAGCAGTACTTC. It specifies CSARQGAYEQYF.